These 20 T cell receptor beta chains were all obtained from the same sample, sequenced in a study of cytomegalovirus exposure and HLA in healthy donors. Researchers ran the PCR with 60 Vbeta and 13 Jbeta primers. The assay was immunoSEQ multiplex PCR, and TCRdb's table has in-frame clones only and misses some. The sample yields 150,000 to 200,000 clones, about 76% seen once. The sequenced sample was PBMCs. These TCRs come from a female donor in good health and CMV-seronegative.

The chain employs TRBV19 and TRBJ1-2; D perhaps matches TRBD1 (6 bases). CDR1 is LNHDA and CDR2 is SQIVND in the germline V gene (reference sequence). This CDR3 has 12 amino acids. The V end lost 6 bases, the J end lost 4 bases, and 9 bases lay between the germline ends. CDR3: CASSQGPYGYTF. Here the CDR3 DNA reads TGTGCCAGTAGCCAGGGGCCCTATGGCTACACCTTC.

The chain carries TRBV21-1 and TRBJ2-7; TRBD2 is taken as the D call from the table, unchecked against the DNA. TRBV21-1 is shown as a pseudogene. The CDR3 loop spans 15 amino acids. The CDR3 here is CASSKVEVGSYEQYF. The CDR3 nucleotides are TGTGCCAGCAGCAAAGTGGAGGTCGGCTCCTACGAGCAGTACTTC.

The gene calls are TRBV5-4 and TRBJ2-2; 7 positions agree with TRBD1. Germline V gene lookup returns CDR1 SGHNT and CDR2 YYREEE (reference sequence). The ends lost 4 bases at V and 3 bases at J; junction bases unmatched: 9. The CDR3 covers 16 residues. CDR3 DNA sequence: TGTGCCAGCAGCAGGGAACAGGGGTTGGACACCGGGGAGCTGTTTTTT. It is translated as CASSREQGLDTGELFF.

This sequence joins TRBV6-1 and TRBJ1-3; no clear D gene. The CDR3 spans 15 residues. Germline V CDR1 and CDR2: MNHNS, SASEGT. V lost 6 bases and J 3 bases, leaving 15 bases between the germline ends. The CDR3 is CASSRIGMGGNTIYF. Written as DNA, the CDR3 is TGTGCCAGCAGCCGGATCGGGATGGGTGGAAACACCATATATTTT.

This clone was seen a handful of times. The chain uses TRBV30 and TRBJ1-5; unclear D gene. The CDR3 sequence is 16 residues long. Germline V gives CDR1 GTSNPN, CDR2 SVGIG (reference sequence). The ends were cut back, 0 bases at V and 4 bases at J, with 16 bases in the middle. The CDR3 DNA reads TGTGCCTGGAGTGTACACTCGGGGTCGGGGAATCAGCCCCAGCATTTT. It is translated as CAWSVHSGSGNQPQHF.

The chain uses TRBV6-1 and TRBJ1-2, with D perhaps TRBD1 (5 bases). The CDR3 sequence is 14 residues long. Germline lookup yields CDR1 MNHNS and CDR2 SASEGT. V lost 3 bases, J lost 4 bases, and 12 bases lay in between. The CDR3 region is CASSELTVFYGYTF. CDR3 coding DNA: TGTGCCAGCAGTGAGCTGACAGTCTTCTATGGCTACACCTTC.

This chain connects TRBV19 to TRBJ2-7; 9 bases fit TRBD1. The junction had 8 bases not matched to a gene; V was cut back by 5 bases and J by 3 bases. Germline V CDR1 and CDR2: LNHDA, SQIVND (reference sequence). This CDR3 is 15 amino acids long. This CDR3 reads CASSSTGGAFYEQYF. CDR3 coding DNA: TGTGCCAGTAGTTCAACAGGGGGCGCTTTCTACGAGCAGTACTTC. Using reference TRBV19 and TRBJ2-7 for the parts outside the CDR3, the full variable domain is DGGITQSPKYLFRKEGQNVTLSCEQNLNHDAMYWYRQDPGQGLRLIYYSQIVNDFQKGDIAEGYSVSREKKESFPLTVTSAQKNPTAFYLCASSSTGGAFYEQYFGPGTRLTVT.

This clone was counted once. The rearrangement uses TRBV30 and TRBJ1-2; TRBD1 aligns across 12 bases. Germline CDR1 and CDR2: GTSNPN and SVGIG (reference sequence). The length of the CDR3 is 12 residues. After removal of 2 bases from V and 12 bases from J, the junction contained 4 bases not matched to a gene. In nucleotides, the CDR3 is TGTGCCTGGAGTCCCGGGACAGGGGGCAACACCTTC. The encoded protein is CAWSPGTGGNTF.

CDR3 sequence (DNA): TGTGCCAGCAGCTTCGGTCAGGGAATATACACTGAAGCTTTCTTT. It is translated as CASSFGQGIYTEAFF. This sequence joins TRBV13 and TRBJ1-1, with D maybe TRBD1 (5 bases). The CDR3 has 15 residues. V was shortened by 3 bases and J by 3 bases, with 14 bases between the two germline ends. Looked up from germline, CDR1 is PRHDT and CDR2 is FYEKMQ (reference sequence).

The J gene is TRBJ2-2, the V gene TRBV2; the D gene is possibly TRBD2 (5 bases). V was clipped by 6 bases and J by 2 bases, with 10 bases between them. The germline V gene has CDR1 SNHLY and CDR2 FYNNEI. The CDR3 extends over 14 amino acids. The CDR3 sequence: CASRILGNTGELFF. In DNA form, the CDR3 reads TGTGCCAGCAGGATACTAGGAAACACCGGGGAGCTGTTTTTT.

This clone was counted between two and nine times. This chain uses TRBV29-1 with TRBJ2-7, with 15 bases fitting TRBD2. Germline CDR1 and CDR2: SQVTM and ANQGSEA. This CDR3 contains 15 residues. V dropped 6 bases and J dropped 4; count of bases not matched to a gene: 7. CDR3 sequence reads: CSVWTSGRAVYEQYF. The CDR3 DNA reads TGCAGCGTATGGACTAGCGGGAGGGCAGTTTACGAGCAGTACTTC.

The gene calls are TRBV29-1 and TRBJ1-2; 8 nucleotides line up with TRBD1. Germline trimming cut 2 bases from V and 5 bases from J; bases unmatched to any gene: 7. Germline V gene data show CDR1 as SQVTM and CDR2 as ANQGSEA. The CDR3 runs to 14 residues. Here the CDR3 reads CSVEFRGLGYGYTF. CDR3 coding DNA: TGCAGCGTTGAATTCAGGGGGCTTGGGTATGGCTACACCTTC.

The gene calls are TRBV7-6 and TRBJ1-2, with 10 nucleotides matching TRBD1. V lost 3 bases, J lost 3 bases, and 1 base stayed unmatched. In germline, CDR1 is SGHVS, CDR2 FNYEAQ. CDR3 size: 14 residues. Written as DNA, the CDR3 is TGTGCCAGCAGCTTGGGGACAGGGGACTATGGCTACACCTTC. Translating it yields CASSLGTGDYGYTF.

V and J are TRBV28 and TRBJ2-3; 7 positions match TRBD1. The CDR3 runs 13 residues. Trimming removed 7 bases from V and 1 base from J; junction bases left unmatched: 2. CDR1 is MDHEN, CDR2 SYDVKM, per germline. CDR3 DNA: TGTGCCAGCACAGGGACAGGCACAGATACGCAGTATTTT. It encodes CASTGTGTDTQYF.

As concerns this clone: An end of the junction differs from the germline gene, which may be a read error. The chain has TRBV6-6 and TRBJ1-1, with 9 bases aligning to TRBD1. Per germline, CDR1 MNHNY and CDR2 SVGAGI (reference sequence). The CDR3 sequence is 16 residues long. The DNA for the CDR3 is TGTGCCGGCAGTTACCCCCCCGGGACAGGGAATACTGAAGCTTTCTTT. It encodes CAGSYPPGTGNTEAFF.

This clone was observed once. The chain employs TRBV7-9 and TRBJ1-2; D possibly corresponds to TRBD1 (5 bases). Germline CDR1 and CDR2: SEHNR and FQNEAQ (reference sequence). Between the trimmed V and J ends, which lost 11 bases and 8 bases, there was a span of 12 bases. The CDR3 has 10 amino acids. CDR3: CASGGLGYTF. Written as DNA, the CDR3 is TGTGCCTCCGGGGGGTTGGGCTACACCTTC.

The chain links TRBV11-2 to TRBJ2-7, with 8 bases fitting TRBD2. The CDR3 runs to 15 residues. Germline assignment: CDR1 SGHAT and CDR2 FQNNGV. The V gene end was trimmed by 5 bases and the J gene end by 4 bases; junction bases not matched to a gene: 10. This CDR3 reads CASSPPSGGPYEQYF. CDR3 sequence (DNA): TGTGCCAGCAGCCCGCCTTCGGGAGGGCCGTACGAGCAGTACTTC.

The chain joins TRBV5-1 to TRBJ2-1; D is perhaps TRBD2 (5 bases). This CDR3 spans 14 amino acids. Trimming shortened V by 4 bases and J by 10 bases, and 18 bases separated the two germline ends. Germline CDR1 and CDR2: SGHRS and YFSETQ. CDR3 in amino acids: CASSQALLAIEQFF. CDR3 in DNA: TGCGCCAGCAGCCAAGCGCTCCTAGCAATAGAGCAGTTCTTC.

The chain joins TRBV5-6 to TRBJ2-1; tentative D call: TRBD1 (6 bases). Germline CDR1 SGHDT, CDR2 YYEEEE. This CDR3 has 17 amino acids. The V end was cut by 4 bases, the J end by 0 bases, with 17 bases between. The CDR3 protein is CASSLQGTASSYNEQFF. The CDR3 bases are TGTGCCAGCAGCCTCCAGGGGACGGCAAGCTCCTACAATGAGCAGTTCTTC.

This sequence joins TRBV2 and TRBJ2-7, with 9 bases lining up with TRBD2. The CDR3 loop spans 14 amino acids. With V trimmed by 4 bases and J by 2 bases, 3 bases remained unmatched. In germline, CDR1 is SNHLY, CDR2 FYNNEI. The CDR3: CASSAAGGTYEQYF. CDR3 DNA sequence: TGTGCCAGCAGTGCAGCGGGAGGTACCTACGAGCAGTACTTC. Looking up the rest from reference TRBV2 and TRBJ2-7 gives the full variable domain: EPEVTQTPSHQVTQMGQEVILRCVPISNHLYFYWYRQILGQKVEFLVSFYNNEISEKSEIFDDQFSVERPDGSNFTLKIRSTKLEDSAMYFCASSAAGGTYEQYFGPGTRLTVT.